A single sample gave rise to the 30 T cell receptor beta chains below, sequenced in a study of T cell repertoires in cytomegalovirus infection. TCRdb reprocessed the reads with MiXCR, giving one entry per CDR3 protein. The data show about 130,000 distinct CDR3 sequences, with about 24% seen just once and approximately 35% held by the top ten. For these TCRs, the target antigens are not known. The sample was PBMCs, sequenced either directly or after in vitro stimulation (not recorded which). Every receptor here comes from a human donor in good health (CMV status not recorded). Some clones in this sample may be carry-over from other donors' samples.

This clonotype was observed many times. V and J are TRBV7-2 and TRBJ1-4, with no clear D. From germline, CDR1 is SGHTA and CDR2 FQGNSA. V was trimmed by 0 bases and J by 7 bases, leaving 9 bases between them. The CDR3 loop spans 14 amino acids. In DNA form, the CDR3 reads TGTGCCAGCAGCTTAGCGGGAGATACTGAAAAACTGTTTTTT. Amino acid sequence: CASSLAGDTEKLFF.

The DNA for the CDR3 is TGTGCCAGCAGCCCCCGCCTGGGAGCGGAAAACACAGATACGCAGTATTTT. Translating gives CASSPRLGAENTDTQYF. The chain recombines TRBV13 with TRBJ2-3, with a tentative D call TRBD2 (5 bases). The CDR3 has 17 residues. The V end lost 5 bases, the J end lost 2 bases, and 20 bases lay between the germline ends. Germline-derived CDR1 and CDR2 are PRHDT and FYEKMQ (reference sequence).

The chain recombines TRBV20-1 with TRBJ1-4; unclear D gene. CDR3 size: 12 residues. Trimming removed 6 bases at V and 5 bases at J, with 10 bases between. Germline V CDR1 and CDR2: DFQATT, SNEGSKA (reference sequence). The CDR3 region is CSAGRANEKLFF. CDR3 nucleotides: TGCAGTGCCGGTCGTGCGAATGAAAAACTGTTTTTT.

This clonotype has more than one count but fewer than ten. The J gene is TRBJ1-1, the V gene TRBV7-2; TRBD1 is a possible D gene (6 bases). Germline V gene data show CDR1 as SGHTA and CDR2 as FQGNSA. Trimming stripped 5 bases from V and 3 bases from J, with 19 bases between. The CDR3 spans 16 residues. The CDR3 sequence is CASSPHLGGGYTEAFF. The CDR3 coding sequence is TGTGCCAGCAGCCCTCACCTCGGAGGGGGATACACTGAAGCTTTCTTT.

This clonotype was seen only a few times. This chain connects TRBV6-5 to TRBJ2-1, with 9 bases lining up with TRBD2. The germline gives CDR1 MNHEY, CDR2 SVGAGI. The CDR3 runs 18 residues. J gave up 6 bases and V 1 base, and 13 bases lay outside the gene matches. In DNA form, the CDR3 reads TGTGCCAGCAGTTACTGGCTAGGCGGGAGGGCCATTTCCAATGAGCAGTTCTTC. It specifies CASSYWLGGRAISNEQFF.

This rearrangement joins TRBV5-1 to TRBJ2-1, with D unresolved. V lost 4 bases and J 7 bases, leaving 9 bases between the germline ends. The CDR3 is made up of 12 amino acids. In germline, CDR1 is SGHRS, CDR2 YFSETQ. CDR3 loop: CASSHSLNEQFF. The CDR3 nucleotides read TGCGCCAGCAGCCATAGCCTTAATGAGCAGTTCTTC.

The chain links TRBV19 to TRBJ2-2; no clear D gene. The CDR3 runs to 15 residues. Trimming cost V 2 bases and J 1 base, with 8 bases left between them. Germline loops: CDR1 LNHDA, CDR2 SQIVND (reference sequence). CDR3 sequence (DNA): TGTGCCAGTAGTATACTAACACTGAACACCGGGGAGCTGTTTTTT. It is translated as CASSILTLNTGELFF.

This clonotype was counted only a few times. As DNA, the CDR3 is TGCAGCGTTATAAGGGGGACGGGAGGGGTGAATGAGCAGTTCTTC. Protein: CSVIRGTGGVNEQFF. The rearrangement uses TRBV29-1 and TRBJ2-1, with 8 bases that match TRBD2. Germline trimming cut 5 bases from V and 7 bases from J; bases unmatched to any gene: 13. CDR3 length equals 15 residues. Germline V gene data show CDR1 as SQVTM and CDR2 as ANQGSEA.

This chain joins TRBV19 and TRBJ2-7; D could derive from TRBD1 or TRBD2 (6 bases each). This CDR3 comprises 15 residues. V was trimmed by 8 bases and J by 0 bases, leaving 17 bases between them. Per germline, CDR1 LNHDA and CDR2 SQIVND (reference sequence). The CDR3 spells CASQRGAGDSYEQYF. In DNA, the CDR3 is TGTGCCAGTCAAAGGGGGGCGGGCGACTCCTACGAGCAGTACTTC.

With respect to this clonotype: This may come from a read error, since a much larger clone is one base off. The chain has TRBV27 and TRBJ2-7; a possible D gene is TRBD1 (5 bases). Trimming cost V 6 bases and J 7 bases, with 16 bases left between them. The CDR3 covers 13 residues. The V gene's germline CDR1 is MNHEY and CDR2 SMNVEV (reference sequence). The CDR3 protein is CASSRSVYREQYF. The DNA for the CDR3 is TGTGCCAGCAGCCGATCGGTCTACAGGGAGCAGTACTTC.

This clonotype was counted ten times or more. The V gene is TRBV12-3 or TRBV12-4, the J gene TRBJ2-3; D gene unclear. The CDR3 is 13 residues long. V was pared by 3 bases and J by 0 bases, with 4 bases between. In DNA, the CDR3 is TGTGCCAGCAGTTTCATTAGCACAGATACGCAGTATTTT. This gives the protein CASSFISTDTQYF.

The CDR3: CASSDSLLRKNQPQHF. The CDR3 coding sequence is TGTGCCAGCAGTGATTCACTCCTACGCAAAAATCAGCCCCAGCATTTT. The V gene is TRBV2, the J gene TRBJ1-5; the D is unclear. Trimming took off 3 bases at V and 4 bases at J, with 16 bases between the two ends. The CDR3 is made up of 16 amino acids. Germline-derived CDR1 and CDR2 are SNHLY and FYNNEI. The whole variable domain, remainder taken from reference TRBV2 and TRBJ1-5, is EPEVTQTPSHQVTQMGQEVILRCVPISNHLYFYWYRQILGQKVEFLVSFYNNEISEKSEIFDDQFSVERPDGSNFTLKIRSTKLEDSAMYFCASSDSLLRKNQPQHFGDGTRLSIL.

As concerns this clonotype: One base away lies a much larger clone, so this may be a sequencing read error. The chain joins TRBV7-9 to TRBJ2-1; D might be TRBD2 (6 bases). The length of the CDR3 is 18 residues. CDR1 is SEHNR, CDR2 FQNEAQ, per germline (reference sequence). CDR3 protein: CTSSGLADSFSSYNEQFF. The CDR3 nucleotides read TGTACCAGCAGCGGGTTGGCGGACTCGTTTAGCTCCTACAATGAGCAGTTCTTC.

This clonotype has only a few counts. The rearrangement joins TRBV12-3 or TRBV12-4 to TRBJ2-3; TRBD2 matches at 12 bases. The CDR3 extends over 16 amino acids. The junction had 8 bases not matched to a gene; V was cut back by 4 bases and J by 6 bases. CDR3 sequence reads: CASSSTSSGRADTQYF. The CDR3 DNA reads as TGTGCCAGCAGTTCAACTTCTAGCGGGAGGGCTGATACGCAGTATTTT.

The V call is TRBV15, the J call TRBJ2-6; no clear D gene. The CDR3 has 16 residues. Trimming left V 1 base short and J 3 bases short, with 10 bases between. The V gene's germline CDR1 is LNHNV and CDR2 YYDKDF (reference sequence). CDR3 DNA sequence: TGTGCCACCAGCAGAGGAAGAGGATTTGGGGCCAACGTCCTGACTTTC. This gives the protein CATSRGRGFGANVLTF. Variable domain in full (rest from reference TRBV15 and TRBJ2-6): DAMVIQNPRYQVTQFGKPVTLSCSQTLNHNVMYWYQQKSSQAPKLLFHYYDKDFNNEADTPDNFQSRRPNTSFCFLDIRSPGLGDTAMYLCATSRGRGFGANVLTFGAGSRLTVL.

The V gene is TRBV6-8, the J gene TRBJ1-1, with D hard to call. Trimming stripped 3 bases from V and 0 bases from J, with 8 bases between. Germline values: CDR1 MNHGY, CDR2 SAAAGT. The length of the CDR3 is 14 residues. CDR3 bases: TGTGCCAGCAGTTATCGGCTTATGAACACTGAAGCTTTCTTT. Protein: CASSYRLMNTEAFF.

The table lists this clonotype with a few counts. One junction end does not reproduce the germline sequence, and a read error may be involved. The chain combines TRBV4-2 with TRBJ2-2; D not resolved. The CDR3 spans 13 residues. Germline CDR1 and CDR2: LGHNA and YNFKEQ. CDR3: CASSQGSTGELFF. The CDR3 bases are TGTGCCAGCAGTCAAGGGTCCACCGGGGAGCTGTTTTTT.

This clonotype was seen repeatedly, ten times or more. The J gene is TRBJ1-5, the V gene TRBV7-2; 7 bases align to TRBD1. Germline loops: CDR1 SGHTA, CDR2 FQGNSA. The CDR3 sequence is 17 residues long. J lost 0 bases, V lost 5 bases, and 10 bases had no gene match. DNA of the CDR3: TGTGCCAGCAGCCCAGTGGGGACAGCGAATAGCAATCAGCCCCAGCATTTT. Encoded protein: CASSPVGTANSNQPQHF.

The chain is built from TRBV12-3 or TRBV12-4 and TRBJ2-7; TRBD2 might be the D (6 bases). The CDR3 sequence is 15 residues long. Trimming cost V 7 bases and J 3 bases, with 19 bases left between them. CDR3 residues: CASNRAGNHDYEQYF. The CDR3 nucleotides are TGTGCCAGCAACCGAGCGGGTAATCACGACTACGAGCAGTACTTC.

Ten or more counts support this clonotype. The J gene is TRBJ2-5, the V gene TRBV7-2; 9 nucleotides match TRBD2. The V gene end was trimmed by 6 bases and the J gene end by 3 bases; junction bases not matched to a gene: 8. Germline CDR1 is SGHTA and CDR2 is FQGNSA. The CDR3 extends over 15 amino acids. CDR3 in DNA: TGTGCCAGCAGGTTCCCGACTAGCGGAAAAGAGACCCAGTACTTC. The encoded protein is CASRFPTSGKETQYF.

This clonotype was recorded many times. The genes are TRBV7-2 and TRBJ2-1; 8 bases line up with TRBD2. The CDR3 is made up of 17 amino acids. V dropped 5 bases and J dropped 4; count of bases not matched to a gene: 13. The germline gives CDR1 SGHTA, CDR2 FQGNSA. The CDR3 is CASSRGLARGVYNEQFF. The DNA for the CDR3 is TGTGCCAGCAGCCGCGGACTAGCTAGGGGCGTTTACAATGAGCAGTTCTTC.

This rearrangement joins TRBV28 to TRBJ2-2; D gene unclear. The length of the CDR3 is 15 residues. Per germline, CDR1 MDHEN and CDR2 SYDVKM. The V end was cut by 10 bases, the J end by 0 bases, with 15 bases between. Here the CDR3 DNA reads TGTGCCACTAAAGTAGAAGCGTCGAACACCGGGGAGCTGTTTTTT. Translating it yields CATKVEASNTGELFF. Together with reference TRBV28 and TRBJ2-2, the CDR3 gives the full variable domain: DVKVTQSSRYLVKRTGEKVFLECVQDMDHENMFWYRQDPGLGLRLIYFSYDVKMKEKGDIPEGYSVSREKKERFSLILESASTNQTSMYLCATKVEASNTGELFFGEGSRLTVL.

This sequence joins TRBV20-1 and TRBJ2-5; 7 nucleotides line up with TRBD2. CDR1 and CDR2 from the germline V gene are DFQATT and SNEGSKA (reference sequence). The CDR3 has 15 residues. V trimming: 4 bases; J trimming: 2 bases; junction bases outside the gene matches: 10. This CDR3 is CSAMKTSSGQETQYF. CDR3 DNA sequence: TGCAGTGCTATGAAGACTAGCAGCGGGCAAGAGACCCAGTACTTC.

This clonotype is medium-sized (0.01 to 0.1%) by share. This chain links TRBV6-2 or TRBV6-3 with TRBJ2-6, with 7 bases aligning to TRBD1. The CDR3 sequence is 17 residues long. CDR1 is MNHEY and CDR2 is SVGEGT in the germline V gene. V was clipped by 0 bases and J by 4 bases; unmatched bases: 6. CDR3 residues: CASSYSLTGSGANVLTF. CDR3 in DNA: TGTGCCAGCAGTTACTCGTTGACAGGGAGCGGGGCCAACGTCCTGACTTTC.

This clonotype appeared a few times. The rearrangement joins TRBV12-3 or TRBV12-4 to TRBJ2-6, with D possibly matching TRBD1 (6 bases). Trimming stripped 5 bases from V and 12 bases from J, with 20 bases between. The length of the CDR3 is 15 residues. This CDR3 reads CASSPDSSPIGVLTF. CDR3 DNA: TGTGCCAGCAGTCCGGACAGCTCCCCCATCGGCGTCCTGACTTTC.

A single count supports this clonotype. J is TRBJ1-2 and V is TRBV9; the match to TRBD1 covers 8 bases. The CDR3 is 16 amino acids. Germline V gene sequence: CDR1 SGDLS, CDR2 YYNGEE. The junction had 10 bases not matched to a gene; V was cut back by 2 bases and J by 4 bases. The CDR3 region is CASSVIPGQGPYGYTF. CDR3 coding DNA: TGTGCCAGCAGCGTTATACCAGGACAGGGCCCCTATGGCTACACCTTC.

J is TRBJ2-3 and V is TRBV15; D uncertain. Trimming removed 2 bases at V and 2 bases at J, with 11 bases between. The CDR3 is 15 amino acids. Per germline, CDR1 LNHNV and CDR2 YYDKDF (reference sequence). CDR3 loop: CATSRQLGNTDTQYF. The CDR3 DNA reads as TGTGCCACCAGCAGACAGCTGGGTAACACAGATACGCAGTATTTT.

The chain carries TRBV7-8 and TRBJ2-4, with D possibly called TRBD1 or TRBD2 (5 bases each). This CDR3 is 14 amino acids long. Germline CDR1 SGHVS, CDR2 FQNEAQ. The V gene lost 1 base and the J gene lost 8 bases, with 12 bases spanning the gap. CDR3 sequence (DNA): TGTGCCAGCAGCTTAGTCCGGGACGGAGACATTCAGTACTTC. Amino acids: CASSLVRDGDIQYF.

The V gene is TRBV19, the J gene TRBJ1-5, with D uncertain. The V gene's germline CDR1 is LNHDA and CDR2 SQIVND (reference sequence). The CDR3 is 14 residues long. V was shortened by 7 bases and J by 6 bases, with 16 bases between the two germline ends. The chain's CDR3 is CASTPQSGTQPQHF. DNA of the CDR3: TGTGCCAGTACCCCCCAGTCAGGCACTCAGCCCCAGCATTTT. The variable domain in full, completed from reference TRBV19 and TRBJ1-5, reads DGGITQSPKYLFRKEGQNVTLSCEQNLNHDAMYWYRQDPGQGLRLIYYSQIVNDFQKGDIAEGYSVSREKKESFPLTVTSAQKNPTAFYLCASTPQSGTQPQHFGDGTRLSIL.

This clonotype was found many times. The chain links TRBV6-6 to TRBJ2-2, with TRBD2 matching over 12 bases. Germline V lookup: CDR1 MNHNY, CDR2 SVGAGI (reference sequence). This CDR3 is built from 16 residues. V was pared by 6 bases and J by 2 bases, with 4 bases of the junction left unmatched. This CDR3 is CASSGLAGTNTGELFF. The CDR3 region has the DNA TGTGCCAGCAGCGGACTAGCGGGAACAAACACCGGGGAGCTGTTTTTT.